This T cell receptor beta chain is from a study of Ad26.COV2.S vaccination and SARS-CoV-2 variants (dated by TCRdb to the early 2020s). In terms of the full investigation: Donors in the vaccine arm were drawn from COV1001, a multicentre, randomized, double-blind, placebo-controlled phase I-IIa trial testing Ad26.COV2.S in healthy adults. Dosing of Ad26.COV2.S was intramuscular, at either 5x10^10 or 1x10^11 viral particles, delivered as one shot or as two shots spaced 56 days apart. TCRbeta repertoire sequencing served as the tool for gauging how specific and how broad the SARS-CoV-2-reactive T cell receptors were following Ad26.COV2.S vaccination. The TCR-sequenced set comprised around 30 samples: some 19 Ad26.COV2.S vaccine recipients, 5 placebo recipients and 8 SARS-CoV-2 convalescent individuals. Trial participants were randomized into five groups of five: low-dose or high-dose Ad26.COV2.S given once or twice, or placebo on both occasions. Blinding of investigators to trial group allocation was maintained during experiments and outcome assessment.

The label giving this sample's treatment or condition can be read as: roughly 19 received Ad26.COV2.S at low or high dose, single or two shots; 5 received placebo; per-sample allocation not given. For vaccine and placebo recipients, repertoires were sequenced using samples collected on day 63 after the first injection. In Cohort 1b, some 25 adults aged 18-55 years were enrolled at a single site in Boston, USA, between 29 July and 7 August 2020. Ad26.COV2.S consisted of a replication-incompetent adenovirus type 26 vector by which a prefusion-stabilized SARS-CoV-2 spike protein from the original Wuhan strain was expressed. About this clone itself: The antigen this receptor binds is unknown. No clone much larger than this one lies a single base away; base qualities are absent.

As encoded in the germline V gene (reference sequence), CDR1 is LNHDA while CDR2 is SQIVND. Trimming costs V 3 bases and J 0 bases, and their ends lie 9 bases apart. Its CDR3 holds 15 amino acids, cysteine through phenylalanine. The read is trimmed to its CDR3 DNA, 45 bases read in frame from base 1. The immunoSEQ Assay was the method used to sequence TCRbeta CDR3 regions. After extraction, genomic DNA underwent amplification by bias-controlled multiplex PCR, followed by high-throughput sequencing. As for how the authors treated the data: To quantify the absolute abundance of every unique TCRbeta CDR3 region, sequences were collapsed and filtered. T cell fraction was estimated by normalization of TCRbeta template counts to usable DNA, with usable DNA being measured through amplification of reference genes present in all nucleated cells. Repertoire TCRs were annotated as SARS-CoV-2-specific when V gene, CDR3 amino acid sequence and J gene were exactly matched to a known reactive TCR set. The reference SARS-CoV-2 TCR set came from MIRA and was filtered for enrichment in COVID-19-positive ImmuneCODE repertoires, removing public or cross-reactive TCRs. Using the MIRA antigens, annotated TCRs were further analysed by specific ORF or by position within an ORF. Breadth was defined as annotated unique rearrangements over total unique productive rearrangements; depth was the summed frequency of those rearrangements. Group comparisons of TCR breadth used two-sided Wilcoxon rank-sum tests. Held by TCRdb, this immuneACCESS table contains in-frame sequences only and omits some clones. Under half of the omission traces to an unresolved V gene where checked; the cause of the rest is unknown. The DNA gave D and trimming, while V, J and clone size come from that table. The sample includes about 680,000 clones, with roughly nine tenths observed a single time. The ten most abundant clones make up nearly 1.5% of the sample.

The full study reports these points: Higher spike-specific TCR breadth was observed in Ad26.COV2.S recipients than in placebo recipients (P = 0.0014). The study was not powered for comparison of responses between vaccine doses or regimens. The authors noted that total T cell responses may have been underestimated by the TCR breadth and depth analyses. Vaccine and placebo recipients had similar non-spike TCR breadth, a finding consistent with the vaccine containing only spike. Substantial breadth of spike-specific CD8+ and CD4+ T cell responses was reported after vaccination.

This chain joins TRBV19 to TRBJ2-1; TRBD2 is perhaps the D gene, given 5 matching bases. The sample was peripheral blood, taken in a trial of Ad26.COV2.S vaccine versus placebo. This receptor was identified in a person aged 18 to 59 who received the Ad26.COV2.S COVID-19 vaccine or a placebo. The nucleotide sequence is TGTGCCAGTAGTATGGAGGACGCCTCCTACAATGAGCAGTTCTTC. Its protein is CASSMEDASYNEQFF.